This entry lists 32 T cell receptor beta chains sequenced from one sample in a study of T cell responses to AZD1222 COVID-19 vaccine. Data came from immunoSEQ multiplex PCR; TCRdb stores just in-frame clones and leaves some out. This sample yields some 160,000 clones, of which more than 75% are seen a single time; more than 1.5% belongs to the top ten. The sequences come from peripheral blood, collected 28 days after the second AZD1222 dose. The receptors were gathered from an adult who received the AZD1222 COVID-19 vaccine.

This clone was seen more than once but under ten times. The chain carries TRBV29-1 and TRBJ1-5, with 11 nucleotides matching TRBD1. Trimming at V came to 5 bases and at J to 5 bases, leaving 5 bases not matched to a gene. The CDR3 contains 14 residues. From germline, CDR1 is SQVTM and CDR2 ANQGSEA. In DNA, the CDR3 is TGCAGCGTTAAGGGACAGGGGGGGGATCAGCCCCAGCATTTT. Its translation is CSVKGQGGDQPQHF.

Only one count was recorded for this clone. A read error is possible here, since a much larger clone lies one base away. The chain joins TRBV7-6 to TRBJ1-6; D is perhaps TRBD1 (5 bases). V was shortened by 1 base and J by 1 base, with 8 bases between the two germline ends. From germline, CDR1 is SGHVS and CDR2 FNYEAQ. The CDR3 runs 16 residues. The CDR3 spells CASSLGAGSYNSPLHF. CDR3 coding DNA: TGTGCCAGCAGCTTAGGGGCAGGGTCCTATAATTCACCCCTCCACTTT. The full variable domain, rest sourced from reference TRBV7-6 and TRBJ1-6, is GAGVSQSPRYKVTKRGQDVALRCDPISGHVSLYWYRQALGQGPEFLTYFNYEAQQDKSGLPNDRFSAERPEGSISTLTIQRTEQRDSAMYRCASSLGAGSYNSPLHFGNGTRLTVT.

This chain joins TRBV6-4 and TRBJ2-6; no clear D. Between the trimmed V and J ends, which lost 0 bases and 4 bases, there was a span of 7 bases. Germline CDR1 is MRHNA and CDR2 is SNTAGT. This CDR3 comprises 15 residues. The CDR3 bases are TGTGCCAGCAGTGACTCGGGGAAAGGGGCCAACGTCCTGACTTTC. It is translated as CASSDSGKGANVLTF.

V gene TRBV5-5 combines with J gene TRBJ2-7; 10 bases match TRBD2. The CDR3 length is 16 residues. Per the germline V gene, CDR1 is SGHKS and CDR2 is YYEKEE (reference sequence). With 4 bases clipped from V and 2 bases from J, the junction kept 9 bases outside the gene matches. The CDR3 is CASSNPLAGEAYEQYF. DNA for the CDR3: TGTGCCAGCAGCAACCCTCTAGCGGGAGAGGCCTACGAGCAGTACTTC.

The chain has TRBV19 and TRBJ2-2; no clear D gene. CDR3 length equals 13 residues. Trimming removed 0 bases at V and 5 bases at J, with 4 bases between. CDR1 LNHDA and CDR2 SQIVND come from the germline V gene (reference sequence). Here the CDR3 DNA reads TGTGCCAGTAGTATAGAGGGGACCGGGGAGCTGTTTTTT. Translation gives CASSIEGTGELFF.

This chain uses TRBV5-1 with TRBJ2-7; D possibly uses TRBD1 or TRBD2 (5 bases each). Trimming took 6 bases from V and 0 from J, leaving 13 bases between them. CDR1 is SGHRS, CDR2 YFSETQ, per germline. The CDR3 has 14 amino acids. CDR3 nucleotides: TGCGCCAGCAATCAGGGAGACCTCTCCTACGAGCAGTACTTC. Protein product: CASNQGDLSYEQYF.

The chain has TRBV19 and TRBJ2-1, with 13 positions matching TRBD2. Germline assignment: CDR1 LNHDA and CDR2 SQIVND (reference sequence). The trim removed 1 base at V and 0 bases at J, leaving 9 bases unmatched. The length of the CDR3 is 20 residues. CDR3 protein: CASSIAPDRLAGGSYNEQFF. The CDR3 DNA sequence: TGTGCCAGTAGTATAGCCCCCGACCGACTAGCGGGAGGCTCCTACAATGAGCAGTTCTTC. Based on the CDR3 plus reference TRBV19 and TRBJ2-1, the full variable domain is DGGITQSPKYLFRKEGQNVTLSCEQNLNHDAMYWYRQDPGQGLRLIYYSQIVNDFQKGDIAEGYSVSREKKESFPLTVTSAQKNPTAFYLCASSIAPDRLAGGSYNEQFFGPGTRLTVL.

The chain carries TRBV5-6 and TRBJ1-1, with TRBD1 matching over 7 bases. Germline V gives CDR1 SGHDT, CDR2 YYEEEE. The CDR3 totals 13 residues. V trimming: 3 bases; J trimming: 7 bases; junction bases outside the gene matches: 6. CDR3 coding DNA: TGTGCCAGCAGCTGGGGGACAGCGCTTGAAGCTTTCTTT. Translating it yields CASSWGTALEAFF.

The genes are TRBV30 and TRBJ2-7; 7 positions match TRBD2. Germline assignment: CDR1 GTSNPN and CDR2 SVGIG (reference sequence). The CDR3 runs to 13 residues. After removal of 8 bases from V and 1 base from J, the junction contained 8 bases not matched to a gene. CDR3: CALQSGKSYEQYF. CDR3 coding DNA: TGTGCCCTACAAAGCGGGAAATCCTACGAGCAGTACTTC. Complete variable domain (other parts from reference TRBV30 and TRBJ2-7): SQTIHQWPATLVQPVGSPLSLECTVEGTSNPNLYWYRQAAGRGLQLLFYSVGIGQISSEVPQNLSASRPQDRQFILSSKKLLLSDSGFYLCALQSGKSYEQYFGPGTRLTVT.

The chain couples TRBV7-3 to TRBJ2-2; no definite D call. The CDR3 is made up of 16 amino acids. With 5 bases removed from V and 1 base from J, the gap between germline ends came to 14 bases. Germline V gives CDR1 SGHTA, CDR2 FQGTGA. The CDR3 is CASSPSLTMNTGELFF. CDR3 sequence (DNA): TGTGCCAGCAGCCCCTCCCTTACAATGAACACCGGGGAGCTGTTTTTT. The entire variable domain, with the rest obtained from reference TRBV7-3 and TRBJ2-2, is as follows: GAGVSQTPSNKVTEKGKYVELRCDPISGHTALYWYRQSLGQGPEFLIYFQGTGAADDSGLPNDRFFAVRPEGSVSTLKIQRTERGDSAVYLCASSPSLTMNTGELFFGEGSRLTVL.

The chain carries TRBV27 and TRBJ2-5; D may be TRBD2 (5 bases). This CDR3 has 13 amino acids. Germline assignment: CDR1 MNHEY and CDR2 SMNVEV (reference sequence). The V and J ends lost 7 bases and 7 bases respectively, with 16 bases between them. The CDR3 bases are TGTGCCAGCACCCCTTCAGAGGGCGGGACCCAGTACTTC. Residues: CASTPSEGGTQYF.

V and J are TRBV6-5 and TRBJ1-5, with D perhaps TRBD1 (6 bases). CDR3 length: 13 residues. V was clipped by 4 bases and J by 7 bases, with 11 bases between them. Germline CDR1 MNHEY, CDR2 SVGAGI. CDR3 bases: TGTGCCAGCAGTTTGGAGGGGGACCAGCCCCAGCATTTT. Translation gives CASSLEGDQPQHF.

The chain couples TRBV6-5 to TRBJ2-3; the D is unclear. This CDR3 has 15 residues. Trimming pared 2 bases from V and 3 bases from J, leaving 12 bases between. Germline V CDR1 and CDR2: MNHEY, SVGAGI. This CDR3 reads CASSYRVGRTDTQYF. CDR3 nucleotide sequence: TGTGCCAGCAGTTACAGGGTCGGTAGGACAGATACGCAGTATTTT.

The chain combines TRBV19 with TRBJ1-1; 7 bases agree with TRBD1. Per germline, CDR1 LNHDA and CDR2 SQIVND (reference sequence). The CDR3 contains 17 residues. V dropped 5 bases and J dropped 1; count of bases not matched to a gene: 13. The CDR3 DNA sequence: TGTGCCAGTAGTCCTTCTACATTCGGGGACAGGAACACTGAAGCTTTCTTT. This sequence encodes CASSPSTFGDRNTEAFF.

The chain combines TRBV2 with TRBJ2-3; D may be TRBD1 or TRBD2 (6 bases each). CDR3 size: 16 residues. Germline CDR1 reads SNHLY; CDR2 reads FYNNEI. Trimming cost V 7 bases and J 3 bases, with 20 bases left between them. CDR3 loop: CASTEDRLGGTDTQYF. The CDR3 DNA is TGTGCCAGCACCGAGGACAGACTAGGAGGGACAGATACGCAGTATTTT.

CDR3 DNA sequence: TGTGCCAGCAGCGAAAGAACTTACACCGGGGAGCTGTTTTTT. It yields the protein CASSERTYTGELFF. The J gene is TRBJ2-2, the V gene TRBV3-1 (or the pseudogene TRBV3-2); D unclear. CDR1 and CDR2 from the germline V gene are LGHDT and YNNKEL (reference sequence). V was pared by 5 bases and J by 3 bases, with 10 bases between. The CDR3 loop spans 14 amino acids.

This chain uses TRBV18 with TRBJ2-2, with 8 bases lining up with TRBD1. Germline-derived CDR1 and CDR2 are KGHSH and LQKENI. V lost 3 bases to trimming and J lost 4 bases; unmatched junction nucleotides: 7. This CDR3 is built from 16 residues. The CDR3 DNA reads TGTGCCAGCTCACCTCCGGACAGGGCTAGCACCGGGGAGCTGTTTTTT. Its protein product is CASSPPDRASTGELFF.

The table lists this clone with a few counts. In nucleotides, the CDR3 is TGTGCCAGCAGCCAAACCGGGACTAGCGTTTCCTACGAGCAGTACTTC. The encoded protein is CASSQTGTSVSYEQYF. The rearrangement joins TRBV4-2 to TRBJ2-7, with TRBD2 matching over 10 bases. The CDR3 length is 16 residues. Germline V lookup: CDR1 LGHNA, CDR2 YNFKEQ. V lost 2 bases, J lost 1 base, and 5 bases stayed unmatched.

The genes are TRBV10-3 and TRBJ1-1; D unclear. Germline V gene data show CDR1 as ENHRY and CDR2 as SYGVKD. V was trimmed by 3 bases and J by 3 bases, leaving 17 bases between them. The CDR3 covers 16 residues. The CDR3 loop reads CAISESGDRWDTEAFF. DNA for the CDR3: TGTGCCATCAGTGAATCGGGCGACCGGTGGGACACTGAAGCTTTCTTT.

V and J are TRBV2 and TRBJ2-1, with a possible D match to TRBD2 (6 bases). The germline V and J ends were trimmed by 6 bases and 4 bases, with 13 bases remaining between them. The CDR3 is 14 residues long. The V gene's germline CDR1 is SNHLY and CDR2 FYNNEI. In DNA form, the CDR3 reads TGTGCCAGCAGCGCCGGGGGACTTTACAATGAGCAGTTCTTC. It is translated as CASSAGGLYNEQFF.

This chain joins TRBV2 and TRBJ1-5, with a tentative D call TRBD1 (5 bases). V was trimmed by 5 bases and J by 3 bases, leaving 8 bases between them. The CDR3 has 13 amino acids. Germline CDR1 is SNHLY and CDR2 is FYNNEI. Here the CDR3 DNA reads TGTGCCAGCAGTCGGGACCACAATCAGCCCCAGCATTTT. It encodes CASSRDHNQPQHF. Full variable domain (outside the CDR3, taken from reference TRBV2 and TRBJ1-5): EPEVTQTPSHQVTQMGQEVILRCVPISNHLYFYWYRQILGQKVEFLVSFYNNEISEKSEIFDDQFSVERPDGSNFTLKIRSTKLEDSAMYFCASSRDHNQPQHFGDGTRLSIL.

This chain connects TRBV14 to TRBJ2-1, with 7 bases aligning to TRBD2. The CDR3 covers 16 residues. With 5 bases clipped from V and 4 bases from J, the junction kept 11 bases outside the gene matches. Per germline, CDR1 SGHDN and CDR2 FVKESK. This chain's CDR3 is CASSDTLADYYNEQFF. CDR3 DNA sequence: TGTGCCAGCAGCGACACCCTAGCGGATTATTACAATGAGCAGTTCTTC.

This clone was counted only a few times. The CDR3 here is CSAVVGSAEAFF. CDR3 DNA sequence: TGCAGCGCCGTCGTGGGGTCCGCTGAAGCTTTCTTT. This rearrangement joins TRBV29-1 to TRBJ1-1; D remains ambiguous. V was trimmed by 7 bases and J by 6 bases, leaving 15 bases between them. Germline V CDR1 and CDR2: SQVTM, ANQGSEA. The CDR3 consists of 12 residues.

DNA for the CDR3: TGTGCCAGCTCACCGAGGACTAGCGGGGGGTACAATGAGCAGTTCTTC. Residues: CASSPRTSGGYNEQFF. The V and J genes are TRBV18 and TRBJ2-1, with TRBD2 matching over 14 bases. Germline V gene data show CDR1 as KGHSH and CDR2 as LQKENI. There are 16 residues in the CDR3. J gave up 4 bases and V 3 bases, and 2 bases lay outside the gene matches. Full variable domain (rest looked up from reference TRBV18 and TRBJ2-1): NAGVMQNPRHLVRRRGQEARLRCSPMKGHSHVYWYRQLPEEGLKFMVYLQKENIIDESGMPKERFSAEFPKEGPSILRIQQVVRGDSAAYFCASSPRTSGGYNEQFFGPGTRLTVL.

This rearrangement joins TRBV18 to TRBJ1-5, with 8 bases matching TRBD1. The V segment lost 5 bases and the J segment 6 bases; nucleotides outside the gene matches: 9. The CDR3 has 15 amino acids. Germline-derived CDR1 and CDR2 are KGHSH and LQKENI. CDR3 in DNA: TGTGCCAGCTCATCCCAGGGGGCAATGCGTCAGCCCCAGCATTTT. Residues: CASSSQGAMRQPQHF.

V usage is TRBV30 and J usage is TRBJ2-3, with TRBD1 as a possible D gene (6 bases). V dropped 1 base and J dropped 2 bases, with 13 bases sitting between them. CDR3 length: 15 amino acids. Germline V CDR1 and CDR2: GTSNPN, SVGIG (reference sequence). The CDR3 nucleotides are TGTGCCTGGAGTGGTCCAGGGGAATCCACAGATACGCAGTATTTT. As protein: CAWSGPGESTDTQYF.

CDR3 sequence (DNA): TGTGCCAGCAGCTTGGGGGCCTACGAGCAGTACTTC. Protein sequence: CASSLGAYEQYF. V gene TRBV5-5 combines with J gene TRBJ2-7; no definite D call. The germline V and J ends were trimmed by 0 bases and 2 bases, with 3 bases remaining between them. CDR1 SGHKS and CDR2 YYEKEE come from the germline V gene (reference sequence). The CDR3 loop spans 12 amino acids.

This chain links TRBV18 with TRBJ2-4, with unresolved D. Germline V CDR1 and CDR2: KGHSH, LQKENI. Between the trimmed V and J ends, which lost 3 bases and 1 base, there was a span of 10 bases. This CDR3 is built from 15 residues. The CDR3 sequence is CASSPGNLAKNIQYF. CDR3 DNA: TGTGCCAGCTCACCGGGGAATTTGGCCAAAAACATTCAGTACTTC.

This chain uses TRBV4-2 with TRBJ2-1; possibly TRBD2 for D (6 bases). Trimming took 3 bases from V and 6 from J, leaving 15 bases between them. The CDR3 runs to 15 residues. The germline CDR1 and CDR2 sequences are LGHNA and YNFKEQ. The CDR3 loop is CASSQLTGEGNEQFF. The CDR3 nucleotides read TGTGCCAGCAGCCAGTTAACGGGAGAAGGCAATGAGCAGTTCTTC.

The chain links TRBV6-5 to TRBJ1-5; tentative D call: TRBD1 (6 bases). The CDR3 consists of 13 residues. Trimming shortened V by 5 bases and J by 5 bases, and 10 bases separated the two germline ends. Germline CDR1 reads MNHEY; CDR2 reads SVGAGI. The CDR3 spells CASSRDTYQPQHF. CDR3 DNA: TGTGCCAGCAGTAGGGACACGTATCAGCCCCAGCATTTT.

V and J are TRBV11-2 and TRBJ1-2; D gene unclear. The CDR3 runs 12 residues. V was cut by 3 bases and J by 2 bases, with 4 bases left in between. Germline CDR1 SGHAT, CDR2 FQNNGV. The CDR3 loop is CASSLGNYGYTF. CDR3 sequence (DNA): TGTGCCAGCAGCTTGGGAAACTATGGCTACACCTTC.

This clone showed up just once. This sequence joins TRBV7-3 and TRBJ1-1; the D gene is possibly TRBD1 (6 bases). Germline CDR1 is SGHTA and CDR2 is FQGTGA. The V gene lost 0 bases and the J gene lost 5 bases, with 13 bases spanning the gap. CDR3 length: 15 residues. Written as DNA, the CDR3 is TGTGCCAGCAGCTTAACAGCGACAGGCTCAACTGAAGCTTTCTTT. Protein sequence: CASSLTATGSTEAFF. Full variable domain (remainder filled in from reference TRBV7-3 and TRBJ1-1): GAGVSQTPSNKVTEKGKYVELRCDPISGHTALYWYRQSLGQGPEFLIYFQGTGAADDSGLPNDRFFAVRPEGSVSTLKIQRTERGDSAVYLCASSLTATGSTEAFFGQGTRLTVV.